The T cell receptor (beta chain) described here comes from a study of T cells in Graves' hyperthyroidism and ophthalmopathy. Study-wide findings and caveats: Blood also carried most thyroid clonotypes expanded above 0.001. Prediction of ophthalmopathy progression came a median roughly 6.6 months pre-onset.

This clonotype came up a few times. Its antigen is unknown. An end of the junction does not agree with germline; a read error may underlie this. Researchers amplified the TCR beta CDR3 regions from RNA transcripts. Using the HTBI primer set, a first-round RT-PCR was run on the TCR CDR3. Using its own MiXCR run on the multiplex PCR reads, TCRdb lists one record per CDR3 protein. The table lists approximately 700,000 distinct CDR3 sequences, 45% of them singletons, with under 8.5% in the top ten. The CDR3 consists of 13 residues. The germline gives CDR1 ENHRY, CDR2 SYGVKD. Diagnosis rested on symptoms, serum thyroxine and TRAb, thyroid ultrasound, and orbital computed tomography.

Sequenced input: peripheral blood or thyroid tissue (not recorded which). The chain couples TRBV10-3 to TRBJ1-3; 8 bases map to TRBD1. The receptor was isolated from an adult man with Graves' disease, either hyperthyroidism or ophthalmopathy (not recorded which). CDR3 protein: CAISEKTGVTSTF. The CDR3, as DNA: TGTGCCATCAGTGAGAAGACAGGGGTCACCTCGACTTTT.